One T cell receptor (beta chain) is described in this entry. TCRdb's table, derived via immunoSEQ multiplex PCR, lists solely in-frame clones and lacks some. The profile shows 190,000 or so clones, approximately 86% of them singletons. These data belong to a study of blood T cell repertoires in COVID-19. For the study at large: Specimens from acute and convalescent COVID-19 originated in the United States, Italy and Spain. T cells, B-cell-depleted T cells, or PBMCs provided the cDNA or gDNA that served as material.

There are 17 residues in the CDR3. J was trimmed by 5 bases and V by 0 bases; bases with no gene match: 5. The V gene's germline CDR1 is MNHEY and CDR2 SMNVEV (reference sequence). Cohorts were based on clinical histories the participants reported. The sequenced material came from PBMCs or T cells enriched from blood (not recorded which). This receptor was identified in a woman in her thirties who had been exposed to COVID-19. This chain uses TRBV27 with TRBJ1-5; TRBD1 aligns across 12 bases. CDR3 loop: CASSLSSGTGGHQPQHF. The DNA for the CDR3 is TGTGCCAGCAGTTTATCCTCAGGGACAGGGGGCCATCAGCCCCAGCATTTT.